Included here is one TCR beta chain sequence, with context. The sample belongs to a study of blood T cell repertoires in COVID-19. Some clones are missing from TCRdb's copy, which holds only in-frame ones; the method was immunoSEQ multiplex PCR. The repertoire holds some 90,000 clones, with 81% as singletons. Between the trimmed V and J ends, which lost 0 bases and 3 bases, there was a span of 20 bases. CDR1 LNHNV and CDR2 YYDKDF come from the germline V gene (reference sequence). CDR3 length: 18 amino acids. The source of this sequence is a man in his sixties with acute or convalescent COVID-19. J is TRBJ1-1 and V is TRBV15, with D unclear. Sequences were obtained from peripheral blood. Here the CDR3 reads CATSRDADFATKDTEAFF. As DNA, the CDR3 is TGTGCCACCAGCAGAGATGCGGATTTTGCCACTAAGGACACTGAAGCTTTCTTT.